One sample yielded the 27 T cell receptor beta chains listed below, sequenced in a study of blood T cell repertoires in COVID-19. Data came from immunoSEQ multiplex PCR; TCRdb stores just in-frame clones and leaves some out. This table has 280,000 or so clones, 70% to 90% appearing once. The sequencing sample was made of PBMCs or T cells enriched from blood (not recorded which). These receptors were obtained from a man aged 30 to 39 who had recovered from COVID-19.

This chain joins TRBV2 and TRBJ1-4; D not resolved. The CDR3 length is 11 residues. Germline V gives CDR1 SNHLY, CDR2 FYNNEI. V was pared by 4 bases and J by 9 bases, with 6 bases between. The CDR3 sequence: CASSVGKKLFF. The CDR3 DNA reads TGTGCCAGCAGTGTCGGTAAAAAACTGTTTTTT.

CDR3 sequence: CASSLGQGANSPLHF. CDR3 in DNA: TGTGCCAGCAGCTTAGGACAGGGGGCGAATTCACCCCTCCACTTT. The chain is built from TRBV11-2 and TRBJ1-6; 10 nucleotides align to TRBD1. In germline, CDR1 is SGHAT, CDR2 FQNNGV. Trimming took 1 base from V and 7 from J; bases not matched to a gene: 1. The CDR3 runs to 15 residues.

There are a few counts of this clone. J is TRBJ2-3 and V is TRBV6-4, with D possibly matching TRBD2 (6 bases). This CDR3 is 14 amino acids long. CDR1 and CDR2 from the germline V gene are MRHNA and SNTAGT. Trimming pared 4 bases from V and 5 bases from J, leaving 13 bases between. CDR3 coding DNA: TGTGCCAGCAGTGGAGATCCCGGGAGAGATACGCAGTATTTT. It yields the protein CASSGDPGRDTQYF.

The V call is TRBV5-6, the J call TRBJ2-1; 7 bases agree with TRBD1. The CDR3 is 16 residues long. V shed 6 bases and J 7 bases; nucleotides not matched to a gene: 16. Germline-derived CDR1 and CDR2 are SGHDT and YYEEEE. The CDR3 reads CASTDAPRTGQNEQFF. In DNA, the CDR3 is TGTGCCAGCACCGACGCCCCCAGGACAGGCCAAAATGAGCAGTTCTTC.

The rearrangement uses TRBV5-5 and TRBJ1-2, with D maybe TRBD1 (6 bases). V lost 6 bases, J lost 7 bases, and 22 bases lay in between. The CDR3 sequence is 15 residues long. CDR1 is SGHKS and CDR2 is YYEKEE in the germline V gene (reference sequence). The CDR3 DNA reads TGTGCCAGCAAGCCGGGACAAGGGGCGCCCGGTGGCTACACCTTC. This gives the protein CASKPGQGAPGGYTF.

To note about this clone: Other DNA sequences in this specimen translate into the identical CDR3. The J gene is TRBJ1-5, the V gene TRBV9; D may be TRBD1 (6 bases). Trimming removed 0 bases from V and 3 bases from J, with 7 bases in between. The germline V gene encodes CDR1 SGDLS and CDR2 YYNGEE. The CDR3 has 14 residues. CDR3 coding DNA: TGTGCCAGCAGCGTAGGGACAGCCAATCAGCCCCAGCATTTT. It yields the protein CASSVGTANQPQHF. The full variable domain, rest sourced from reference TRBV9 and TRBJ1-5, is DSGVTQTPKHLITATGQRVTLRCSPRSGDLSVYWYQQSLDQGLQFLIQYYNGEERAKGNILERFSAQQFPDLHSELNLSSLELGDSALYFCASSVGTANQPQHFGDGTRLSIL.

The chain couples TRBV3-1 (or the pseudogene TRBV3-2) to TRBJ2-3, with 7 positions matching TRBD1. The CDR3 covers 15 residues. Germline V CDR1 and CDR2: LGHDT, YNNKEL (reference sequence). V was pared by 1 base and J by 1 base, with 2 bases of the junction left unmatched. The CDR3 protein is CASSQGGTGTDTQYF. CDR3 nucleotides: TGTGCCAGCAGCCAAGGTGGGACAGGCACAGATACGCAGTATTTT.

This sequence joins TRBV3-1 (or the pseudogene TRBV3-2) and TRBJ1-3; D not resolved. The CDR3 has 13 residues. Germline V gene lookup returns CDR1 LGHDT and CDR2 YNNKEL (reference sequence). V gave up 2 bases and J gave up 7 bases, with 9 bases separating them. CDR3 region: CASSQSTRNTIYF. CDR3 DNA sequence: TGTGCCAGCAGCCAATCGACACGGAACACCATATATTTT.

The gene calls are TRBV6-1 and TRBJ1-5, with D unclear. The CDR3 is made up of 17 amino acids. Germline V CDR1 and CDR2: MNHNS, SASEGT. V lost 0 bases and J lost 0, with 12 bases in between. As DNA, the CDR3 is TGTGCCAGCAGTGAAGCGCGAGGCCCGTTTAGCAATCAGCCCCAGCATTTT. It specifies CASSEARGPFSNQPQHF.

The gene calls are TRBV27 and TRBJ2-3, with 7 bases identical to TRBD1. Losses at the gene ends were 3 bases for V and 2 bases for J; bases not matched to a gene: 5. CDR1 is MNHEY and CDR2 is SMNVEV in the germline V gene (reference sequence). This CDR3 spans 15 amino acids. CDR3 residues: CASSLRGPITDTQYF. CDR3 DNA: TGTGCCAGCAGTTTGAGGGGGCCGATCACAGATACGCAGTATTTT.

The chain joins TRBV7-2 to TRBJ2-3; 10 bases align to TRBD1. CDR3 length: 16 residues. After removal of 3 bases from V and 1 base from J, the junction contained 4 bases not matched to a gene. The germline V gene encodes CDR1 SGHTA and CDR2 FQGNSA. CDR3 DNA: TGTGCCAGCAGCTTTGCCGGGACAGGGGGCACAGATACGCAGTATTTT. It yields the protein CASSFAGTGGTDTQYF.

The rearrangement uses TRBV5-1 and TRBJ2-3; TRBD1 agrees at 8 bases. The CDR3 has 15 residues. Germline CDR1 and CDR2: SGHRS and YFSETQ. V shed 0 bases and J 0 bases; nucleotides not matched to a gene: 0. This CDR3 reads CASSLDRGSTDTQYF. The CDR3 coding sequence is TGCGCCAGCAGCTTGGACAGGGGGAGCACAGATACGCAGTATTTT.

The rearrangement joins TRBV27 to TRBJ1-3; D not resolved. The V end was cut by 5 bases, the J end by 4 bases, with 12 bases between. CDR1 MNHEY and CDR2 SMNVEV come from the germline V gene (reference sequence). This CDR3 region has 14 residues. The CDR3 DNA sequence: TGTGCCAGCAGTGATTCCCTGGCCGGAAACACCATATATTTT. This translates into CASSDSLAGNTIYF.

The chain has TRBV4-2 and TRBJ1-5, with TRBD1 as a possible D gene (5 bases). Looked up from germline, CDR1 is LGHNA and CDR2 is YNFKEQ. V shed 0 bases and J shed 7 bases, with 19 bases lying between them. The length of the CDR3 is 17 residues. The CDR3 here is CASSQEVLGGSTQPQHF. CDR3 DNA: TGTGCCAGCAGCCAAGAGGTCCTGGGGGGATCCACGCAGCCCCAGCATTTT.

V usage is TRBV12-3 or TRBV12-4 and J usage is TRBJ1-2; tentatively, D is TRBD1 (6 bases). This CDR3 region has 13 residues. V was shortened by 3 bases and J by 14 bases, with 19 bases between the two germline ends. CDR3 sequence reads: CASSLSGHILPTF. The CDR3 DNA reads as TGTGCCAGCAGTTTGTCGGGACACATCTTACCTACCTTC.

V gene TRBV12-3 or TRBV12-4 combines with J gene TRBJ2-7; TRBD1 matches 7 bases. The CDR3 consists of 13 residues. V lost 3 bases, J lost 7 bases, and 6 bases stayed unmatched. The CDR3 region is CASSFQGVGEQYF. For the CDR3, the DNA is TGTGCCAGCAGTTTTCAGGGGGTGGGAGAGCAGTACTTC.

This chain connects TRBV19 to TRBJ2-1; 8 nucleotides line up with TRBD2. CDR3 length equals 17 residues. V gave up 9 bases and J gave up 1 base; unmatched junction bases: 14. Per germline, CDR1 LNHDA and CDR2 SQIVND (reference sequence). Here the CDR3 reads CASNLLRRLASYNEQFF. DNA for the CDR3: TGTGCCAGCAATTTACTTAGAAGACTAGCGTCCTACAATGAGCAGTTCTTC.

J is TRBJ2-5 and V is TRBV6-2 or TRBV6-3; possible D gene TRBD2, 7 bases. This CDR3 comprises 15 residues. In germline, CDR1 is MNHEY, CDR2 SVGEGT. Trimming stripped 6 bases from V and 3 bases from J, with 17 bases between. DNA for the CDR3: TGTGCCAGCAGCAAGGGGGGGGTTCGTAAAGAGACCCAGTACTTC. Translating it yields CASSKGGVRKETQYF.

This clone is a singleton in its sample. V and J are TRBV5-1 and TRBJ2-3, with a weak D call TRBD1 (5 bases). The CDR3 spans 18 residues. Germline values: CDR1 SGHRS, CDR2 YFSETQ. Trimming shortened V by 0 bases and J by 1 base, and 18 bases separated the two germline ends. As DNA, the CDR3 is TGCGCCAGCAGCTTGGTTTTCCCTAGATTGACAGGCACAGATACGCAGTATTTT. This gives the protein CASSLVFPRLTGTDTQYF.

This rearrangement joins TRBV5-1 to TRBJ1-2; D uncertain. Trimming stripped 5 bases from V and 0 bases from J, with 5 bases between. Germline-derived CDR1 and CDR2 are SGHRS and YFSETQ. The CDR3 has 12 amino acids. This chain's CDR3 is CASRQANYGYTF. Here the CDR3 DNA reads TGCGCCAGCAGACAAGCTAACTATGGCTACACCTTC.

The rearrangement links TRBV30 to TRBJ2-7, with TRBD1 matching 10 bases. V was clipped by 3 bases and J by 2 bases; unmatched bases: 4. The CDR3 runs to 14 residues. Germline values: CDR1 GTSNPN, CDR2 SVGIG (reference sequence). The CDR3 DNA reads TGTGCCTGGAGCCGGACAGGGGGAGCCTACGAGCAGTACTTC. This gives the protein CAWSRTGGAYEQYF.

V usage is TRBV6-5 and J usage is TRBJ1-1, with 7 bases fitting TRBD1. The CDR3 loop spans 13 amino acids. Germline lookup yields CDR1 MNHEY and CDR2 SVGAGI. The V gene end was trimmed by 6 bases and the J gene end by 4 bases; junction bases not matched to a gene: 5. CDR3 nucleotides: TGTGCCAGCAGGGGACAGCCGGGCACTGAAGCTTTCTTT. This sequence encodes CASRGQPGTEAFF.

The chain uses TRBV5-4 and TRBJ2-7; D unclear. The germline V and J ends were trimmed by 3 bases and 4 bases, with 17 bases remaining between them. The CDR3 is made up of 15 amino acids. Germline V CDR1 and CDR2: SGHNT, YYREEE (reference sequence). CDR3 in amino acids: CASSSSPPRPYEQYF. In DNA, the CDR3 is TGTGCCAGCAGCTCCTCTCCTCCCCGTCCTTACGAGCAGTACTTC.

The genes are TRBV29-1 and TRBJ1-3, with 7 positions matching TRBD1. The CDR3 covers 13 residues. Germline values: CDR1 SQVTM, CDR2 ANQGSEA. The ends lost 6 bases at V and 4 bases at J; junction bases unmatched: 6. The CDR3, as DNA: TGCAGCGTCAACGACAGGGCGGGAAACACCATATATTTT. Protein product: CSVNDRAGNTIYF.

V gene TRBV5-4 combines with J gene TRBJ1-1, with unresolved D. Trimming cost V 2 bases and J 1 base, with 9 bases left between them. The CDR3 has 14 residues. Germline assignment: CDR1 SGHNT and CDR2 YYREEE (reference sequence). The CDR3 DNA reads TGTGCCAGCAGCTTACCACAGACGAACACTGAAGCTTTCTTT. This codes for CASSLPQTNTEAFF.

In nucleotides, the CDR3 is TGTGCCAGCAGCCGCGCAGGGGGCCTTGCGGATGGCTACACCTTC. Translating gives CASSRAGGLADGYTF. The chain links TRBV14 to TRBJ1-2; 8 nucleotides match TRBD1. Germline CDR1 SGHDN, CDR2 FVKESK. V lost 4 bases and J lost 6; bases outside the gene matches: 10. The CDR3 covers 15 residues.

The chain couples TRBV5-1 to TRBJ2-2; the match to TRBD1 covers 7 bases. Germline V gene sequence: CDR1 SGHRS, CDR2 YFSETQ. The CDR3 runs to 17 residues. With V trimmed by 4 bases and J by 5 bases, 14 bases remained unmatched. The CDR3 DNA sequence: TGCGCCAGCAGCCTCATACAGGGGATTCGGGGAACCGGGGAGCTGTTTTTT. This codes for CASSLIQGIRGTGELFF. The variable domain in full, with the rest retrieved from reference TRBV5-1 and TRBJ2-2, is KAGVTQTPRYLIKTRGQQVTLSCSPISGHRSVSWYQQTPGQGLQFLFEYFSETQRNKGNFPGRFSGRQFSNSRSEMNVSTLELGDSALYLCASSLIQGIRGTGELFFGEGSRLTVL.